This is a list of T cell receptor beta chains from one sample in a study of blood T cell repertoires in COVID-19. Sequencing was performed with immunoSEQ multiplex PCR; in TCRdb, only in-frame clones are kept and a portion is missing. Of more than 200,000 clones in the sample, about 89% are singletons; the top ten hold under 2.5%. Sequences were obtained from PBMCs or T cells enriched from blood (not recorded which). These receptors all come from a young woman who had recovered from COVID-19. Both conserved end residues are part of each CDR3. Fields, in order: D gene, V gene, J gene, clone size, CDR3 DNA, CDR3 protein. D genes are given only for firm matches. Clone size, where shown, is once, few, many, or a class for clones that have expanded.

>NA|TRBV6-5|TRBJ2-7|NA
TGTGCCAGCAGGATTAGCGGACCCTCCTACGAGCAGTACTTC
CASRISGPSYEQYF
>NA|TRBV19|TRBJ1-4|NA
TGTGCCAGTAGGGCCAGTGCAACTAATGAAAAACTGTTTTTT
CASRASATNEKLFF
>TRBD1|TRBV5-4|TRBJ1-5|NA
TGTGCCAGCAGCTTGGGACAGGGTAGCAATCAGCCCCAGCATTTT
CASSLGQGSNQPQHF
>TRBD1|TRBV28|TRBJ1-3|once
TGTGCCAGCACCCTGGGACAGTTTCGCTCTGGAAACACCATATATTTT
CASTLGQFRSGNTIYF
>TRBD1|TRBV10-3|TRBJ2-7|NA
TGTGCCATCAGTGGACGGGACAGGGGATTCCGGGACGAGCAGTACTTC
CAISGRDRGFRDEQYF
>NA|TRBV12-3/TRBV12-4|TRBJ1-5|NA
TGTGCCAGCAGTCCCTACCTCAATCAGCCCCAGCATTTT
CASSPYLNQPQHF
>NA|TRBV10-3|TRBJ2-1|NA
TGTGCCATCAGTGATGCAGGGGTCTCCTACAATGAGCAGTTCTTC
CAISDAGVSYNEQFF
>TRBD2|TRBV24-1|TRBJ2-1|NA
TGTGCCACCAGTGACCCCACTCTAGCGGGGTACAATGAGCAGTTCTTC
CATSDPTLAGYNEQFF
>NA|TRBV9|TRBJ2-2|once
TGTGCCAGCAGCGGTTACACAGACGGGGAGCTGTTTTTT
CASSGYTDGELFF
>NA|TRBV27|TRBJ2-1|NA
TGTGCCAGCAGCTCCGCAAGGGGGAATGAGCAGTTCTTC
CASSSARGNEQFF
>TRBD1|TRBV6-4|TRBJ2-2|NA
TGTGCCAGCAGTGAAACGGGACAGGGTAACACCGGGGAGCTGTTTTTT
CASSETGQGNTGELFF
>NA|TRBV21-1|TRBJ1-3|NA
TGTGCCAGCAGCAAAGGTTCGGCCGTTAAGACAGGTGGAAACACCATATATTTT
CASSKGSAVKTGGNTIYF
>NA|TRBV19|TRBJ1-4|NA
TGTGCCAGTAGTCCCTTTATGGCCGGCAGGGAAAAACTGTTTTTT
CASSPFMAGREKLFF
>TRBD1|TRBV27|TRBJ2-5|NA
TGTGCCAGCAGTTCCCCGACAGGGTCAGAGACCCAGTACTTC
CASSSPTGSETQYF
>TRBD2|TRBV18|TRBJ2-5|NA
TGTGCCAGCTCCCCGACTAGCGGGACAGGGGAGACCCAGTACTTC
CASSPTSGTGETQYF
>NA|TRBV7-2|TRBJ2-3|NA
TGTGCCAGCAGCTCGGGTTCCCCCCCAGATACGCAGTATTTT
CASSSGSPPDTQYF
>NA|TRBV4-2|TRBJ2-3|NA
TGTGCCAGCAGCCCACGGAGTTTCAACACAGATACGCAGTATTTT
CASSPRSFNTDTQYF
>NA|TRBV14|TRBJ2-2|NA
TGTGCCAGCAGCCATTGGCCAGGCGCGAACACCGGGGAGCTGTTTTTT
CASSHWPGANTGELFF
>NA|TRBV5-1|TRBJ1-2|once
TGCGCCAGCAGCCTCCAGGGCTATGGCTACACCTTC
CASSLQGYGYTF
>NA|TRBV11-1|TRBJ2-5|NA
TGTGCCAGCAGCGCTACGGGGGTACGGGTGGAGACCCAGTACTTC
CASSATGVRVETQYF
>NA|TRBV2|TRBJ1-1|once
TGTGCCAGCAGTGAAGTTGGACAGAACACTGAAGCTTTCTTT
CASSEVGQNTEAFF
>NA|TRBV19|TRBJ2-7|NA
TGTGCCAGTAGGCGCCGGGACATCTCCTACGAGCAGTACTTC
CASRRRDISYEQYF
>NA|TRBV24-1|TRBJ1-2|NA
TGTGCCACCAGTGAAAACAGCTACTATGGCTACACCTTC
CATSENSYYGYTF
>TRBD1|TRBV5-4|TRBJ1-2|NA
TGTGCCAGCAACGATAGGGGGCTGGGCTATGGCTACACCTTC
CASNDRGLGYGYTF
>TRBD1|TRBV7-2|TRBJ1-2|NA
TGTGCCAGCAGCTTATTACGTATACGACAGGGGATTTGGTATGGCTACACCTTC
CASSLLRIRQGIWYGYTF
>NA|TRBV5-1|TRBJ2-7|NA
TGCGCCAGCAGCTTTGGGGCAGGGAACGAGCAGTACTTC
CASSFGAGNEQYF
>TRBD1|TRBV28|TRBJ1-2|NA
TGTGCCAGCAGTTTTACAGGGGCTCGGGGCTACACCTTC
CASSFTGARGYTF
>NA|TRBV9|TRBJ1-4|NA
TGTGCCAGCAGCCCCAGGGTGATCGTGGAAAAACTGTTTTTT
CASSPRVIVEKLFF
>NA|TRBV7-2|TRBJ2-5|NA
TGTGCCAGCAGTTCACTCGGCCAAGAGACCCAGTACTTC
CASSSLGQETQYF
>NA|TRBV4-3|TRBJ1-1|NA
TGCGCCAGCAGCCAAGAGGCCTTCGTTCAGGGGTGGACTGAAGCTTTCTTT
CASSQEAFVQGWTEAFF
>TRBD1|TRBV4-2|TRBJ1-1|once
TGTGCCAGCAGCCAAGGGACAGGGTCTATTGGAGCTTTCTTT
CASSQGTGSIGAFF
>NA|TRBV5-1|TRBJ1-1|NA
TGCGCCAGCAGCACGACCATCACAGGGACTGAAGCTTTCTTT
CASSTTITGTEAFF
>NA|TRBV10-3|TRBJ1-1|NA
TGTGCCATCAGTGATCTCAGTTCAGCTTTCTTT
CAISDLSSAFF
>TRBD1|TRBV27|TRBJ2-5|NA
TGTGCCAGCAGTTTATCGTGGGACAGGGGAGAGACCCAGTACTTC
CASSLSWDRGETQYF
>NA|TRBV2|TRBJ2-7|few
TGTGCCAGCAGTGTAAGGCTGCTTACGAGGGAGCAGTACTTC
CASSVRLLTREQYF
>NA|TRBV4-1|TRBJ2-5|NA
TGCGCCAGCAGCCACCCCAAGGAGGGTAGCCAAGAGACCCAGTACTTC
CASSHPKEGSQETQYF
>TRBD1|TRBV12-3/TRBV12-4|TRBJ2-3|NA
TGTGCCAGCAGACGGACAGGTTCAGATACGCAGTATTTT
CASRRTGSDTQYF
>TRBD2|TRBV15|TRBJ2-1|once
TGTGCCACCAGCAGAGTTAGTCTAGCGGGAGAGAATGAGCAGTTCTTC
CATSRVSLAGENEQFF
>NA|TRBV12-3/TRBV12-4|TRBJ2-7|NA
TGTGCCAGCAGTCTAAACCGGTACGAGCAGTACTTC
CASSLNRYEQYF
>TRBD2|TRBV11-2|TRBJ2-5|NA
TGTGCCAGCAGCTTGGGGGGACTAGCGGGATTGGGGGAGACCCAGTACTTC
CASSLGGLAGLGETQYF
>TRBD2|TRBV19|TRBJ2-1|NA
TGTGCCAGTAGCTCGGGACTAGCGGGGGGGCAGAGTGAGCAGTTCTTC
CASSSGLAGGQSEQFF
>TRBD1|TRBV28|TRBJ2-2|NA
TGTGCCAGCTTAACGGGACAGGGGCCCACCGGGGAGCTGTTTTTT
CASLTGQGPTGELFF
>TRBD1|TRBV14|TRBJ1-3|NA
TGTGCCAGCACACGGGACAGGTTCTCTGGAAACACCATATATTTT
CASTRDRFSGNTIYF
>TRBD1|TRBV6-5|TRBJ1-5|once
TGTGCCAGCAGTTACCCGCAGGGGGCTATTGATCAGCCCCAGCATTTT
CASSYPQGAIDQPQHF